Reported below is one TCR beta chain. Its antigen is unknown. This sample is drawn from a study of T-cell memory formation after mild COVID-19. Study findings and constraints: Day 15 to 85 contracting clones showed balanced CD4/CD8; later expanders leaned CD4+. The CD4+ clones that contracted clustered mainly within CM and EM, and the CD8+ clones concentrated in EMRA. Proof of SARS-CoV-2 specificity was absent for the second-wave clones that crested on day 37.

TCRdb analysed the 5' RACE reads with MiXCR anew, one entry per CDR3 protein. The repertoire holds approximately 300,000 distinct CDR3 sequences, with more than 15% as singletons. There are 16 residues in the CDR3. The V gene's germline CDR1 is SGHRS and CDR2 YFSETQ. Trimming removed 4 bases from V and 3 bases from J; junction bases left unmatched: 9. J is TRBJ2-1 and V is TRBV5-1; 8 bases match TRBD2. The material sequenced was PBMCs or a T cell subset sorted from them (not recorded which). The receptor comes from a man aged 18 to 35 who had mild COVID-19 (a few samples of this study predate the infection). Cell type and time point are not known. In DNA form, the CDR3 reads TGCGCCAGCAGCCAAAGGTCGCTAGCGGGCTACAATGAGCAGTTCTTC. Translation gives CASSQRSLAGYNEQFF.